Below, one T cell receptor beta chain is given with its context. The data belong to a study of blood T cell repertoires in COVID-19. Across the whole study: There were acute and convalescent COVID-19 samples, and they came from the United States, Italy and Spain. From T cells, B-cell-depleted T cells, or PBMCs came the material, which was cDNA or gDNA.

Authors' data handling: Reference gene primer amplification in the assay estimated nucleated cell counts. Clones were sequenced by immunoSEQ multiplex PCR, and TCRdb holds only the in-frame ones, with some missing. D and trimming were read from the DNA, whereas the V and J calls and clone size are those reported in that table. The sample has 20,000 to 30,000 clones, about 82% seen once. The receptor comes from a human donor with active COVID-19. The donor label of this sample is uncertain. Sequencing was done on a sample of peripheral blood.

The CDR3 protein is CASSRDTYSNQPQHF. DNA of the CDR3: TGTGCCAGCAGCCGCGACACCTATAGCAATCAGCCCCAGCATTTT. The V gene is TRBV7-6, the J gene TRBJ1-5; D gene ambiguous. Deletions cut 5 bases from V and 0 bases from J, with 11 bases between. The V gene's germline CDR1 is SGHVS and CDR2 FNYEAQ. The CDR3 spans 15 residues.